This T cell receptor (beta chain) was recovered during a study of metastatic and nonmetastatic thyroid tumors. Study details: Samples came from malignant and benign thyroid patients, and repertoires were compared across blood and tumor or nodule tissue.

Study findings and constraints: When malignant thyroid tumors were compared with benign nodules, TCR beta diversity was reportedly significantly higher in the malignant tumors. This held in both blood and tumor samples.

This clone was counted ten times or more. Its cognate antigen is unknown. Germline CDR1 MNHEY, CDR2 SMNVEV (reference sequence). Trimming removed 8 bases at V and 5 bases at J, with 12 bases between. The CDR3 sequence is 13 residues long. There were no patients who had received any treatment before thyroid surgery. In the authors' methods: For papillary thyroid cancer, a distant-metastasis classifier was constructed from CDR3 differences observed across clinicopathological groups. TCRdb reanalyzed the PCR reads via MiXCR. TCRdb, not the original authors, processed these V and J calls. The sample holds about 40,000 clones, around 10% seen once.

The chain has TRBV27 and TRBJ2-2; a possible D gene is TRBD2 (5 bases). The clonotype originates from a female donor with papillary thyroid cancer or a benign thyroid nodule (not recorded which). Some clones in this sample may be carry-over from other donors' samples. Source material: blood. For the CDR3, the DNA is TGTGCCAGCCGGAATACGGGGACCGGGGAGCTGTTTTTT. Protein sequence: CASRNTGTGELFF.